Presented here are 10 T cell receptor beta chains from one specimen sequenced in a study of blood T cell repertoires in COVID-19. Generated by immunoSEQ multiplex PCR, the TCRdb table keeps only in-frame clones and is missing some. Among 150,000 to 200,000 clones, 86% were seen once, and the ten largest hold approximately 6.5%. The sequencing input was peripheral blood. These receptors were taken from a woman aged 80 or over in a cohort sampled during active or convalescent COVID-19.

The CDR3 sequence: CASSQDEAATNEKLFF. DNA for the CDR3: TGCGCCAGCAGCCAAGATGAGGCTGCAACTAATGAAAAACTGTTTTTT. The rearrangement uses TRBV4-1 and TRBJ1-4; no definite D call. The CDR3 runs 16 residues. Germline CDR1 reads MGHRA; CDR2 reads YSYEKL. V lost 0 bases and J 0 bases, leaving 8 bases between the germline ends.

The chain couples TRBV2 to TRBJ2-6, with D tentatively TRBD2 (6 bases). There are 17 residues in the CDR3. The V gene lost 5 bases and the J gene lost 0 bases, with 14 bases spanning the gap. Germline V CDR1 and CDR2: SNHLY, FYNNEI. This CDR3 reads CASSWASAYSGANVLTF. The CDR3 DNA reads TGTGCCAGCAGTTGGGCTAGCGCCTACTCTGGGGCCAACGTCCTGACTTTC.

V is TRBV3-1 (or the pseudogene TRBV3-2) and J is TRBJ2-5; weak D call: TRBD2 (7 bases). Trimming cost V 1 base and J 6 bases, with 21 bases left between them. Germline lookup yields CDR1 LGHDT and CDR2 YNNKEL (reference sequence). The CDR3 totals 17 residues. CDR3: CASSQGWGGPMEKTQYF. The CDR3 DNA follows: TGTGCCAGCAGCCAAGGATGGGGGGGGCCGATGGAGAAGACCCAGTACTTC.

V is TRBV10-3 and J is TRBJ2-5; maybe TRBD2 (6 bases). The CDR3 is 13 residues long. V shed 10 bases and J shed 4 bases, with 16 bases lying between them. Looked up from germline, CDR1 is ENHRY and CDR2 is SYGVKD. In DNA form, the CDR3 reads TGTGCCACCCTCGGGGGTGCGGGAGAGACCCAGTACTTC. Its translation is CATLGGAGETQYF.

The chain couples TRBV6-1 to TRBJ1-5, with D uncertain. CDR3 length: 14 amino acids. The germline V and J ends were trimmed by 2 bases and 6 bases, with 11 bases remaining between them. CDR1 and CDR2 (germline): MNHNS, SASEGT. In DNA, the CDR3 is TGTGCCAGCAGTGAACCATCTGGACTTCAGCCCCAGCATTTT. It is translated as CASSEPSGLQPQHF.

The chain recombines TRBV28 with TRBJ2-5, with a weak D call TRBD1 (7 bases). Germline lookup yields CDR1 MDHEN and CDR2 SYDVKM. This CDR3 is 17 amino acids long. Between the trimmed V and J ends, which lost 5 bases and 2 bases, there was a span of 21 bases. CDR3 bases: TGTGCCAGCAGTGCCATAGGAGGGGGCGGCTGGCAAGAGACCCAGTACTTC. Its translation is CASSAIGGGGWQETQYF.

The count of this clone is one. The genes are TRBV6-4 and TRBJ1-2; 8 bases map to TRBD1. The CDR3 has 14 amino acids. V lost 3 bases to trimming and J lost 7 bases; unmatched junction nucleotides: 7. Germline CDR1 is MRHNA and CDR2 is SNTAGT. In nucleotides, the CDR3 is TGTGCCAGCAGTGAAACACAGGGGGGTCTTGGCTACACCTTC. It is translated as CASSETQGGLGYTF.

This chain uses TRBV30 with TRBJ2-1; 12 nucleotides line up with TRBD2. From germline, CDR1 is GTSNPN and CDR2 SVGIG (reference sequence). The CDR3 is 17 residues long. V lost 2 bases to trimming and J lost 2 bases; unmatched junction nucleotides: 7. In nucleotides, the CDR3 is TGTGCCTGGAGTAGACTAGGACTAGCGGGGACCTACAATGAGCAGTTCTTC. Its translation: CAWSRLGLAGTYNEQFF.

In this sample, this clone turned up a few times. V gene TRBV12-3 or TRBV12-4 combines with J gene TRBJ2-7, with D maybe TRBD1 (5 bases). CDR3 length equals 13 residues. V dropped 10 bases and J dropped 1 base, with 14 bases sitting between them. The CDR3 DNA reads TGTGCCATTAAGAGGTCAGGGTCCTACGAGCAGTACTTC. It translates to CAIKRSGSYEQYF.

This chain uses TRBV11-3 with TRBJ1-5, with D perhaps TRBD1 (5 bases). This CDR3 spans 17 amino acids. V was cut by 6 bases and J by 2 bases, with 20 bases left in between. Germline assignment: CDR1 SGHNT and CDR2 YENEEA. CDR3 protein: CASSPEKGRPGNQPQHF. The CDR3 DNA sequence: TGTGCCAGCAGTCCAGAGAAGGGGAGGCCCGGCAATCAGCCCCAGCATTTT.